Following are 18 T cell receptor beta chains from one sample sequenced in a study of shared clonotypes between healthy human individuals. Assay used: immunoSEQ multiplex PCR; TCRdb lists only in-frame clones, some missing. The sample records under 200,000 clones, approximately 95% being singletons. Sequenced material: naive CD4+ T cells sorted from blood. This sample's subset: CD45RA+ positively selected. Receptor source: a woman between 25 and 40 years old in good health.

V is TRBV5-1 and J is TRBJ2-6; 10 nucleotides line up with TRBD1. The trim removed 7 bases at V and 2 bases at J, leaving 0 bases unmatched. This CDR3 region has 14 residues. Germline V gene data show CDR1 as SGHRS and CDR2 as YFSETQ. CDR3 sequence reads: CASGQGAGANVLTF. The CDR3 DNA follows: TGCGCCAGCGGACAGGGGGCTGGGGCCAACGTCCTGACTTTC.

The chain combines TRBV28 with TRBJ1-2; the D gene is possibly TRBD1 (6 bases). In germline, CDR1 is MDHEN, CDR2 SYDVKM. Trimming took 6 bases from V and 8 from J, leaving 22 bases between them. There are 15 residues in the CDR3. CDR3 nucleotides: TGTGCCAGCAGAATCCCAGGGGCAGCGGGGGTAGGCTACACCTTC. Its translation: CASRIPGAAGVGYTF.

This clone was picked up a small number of times. V usage is TRBV18 and J usage is TRBJ1-5; D is undetermined. This CDR3 spans 13 amino acids. Trimming stripped 7 bases from V and 4 bases from J, with 11 bases between. Germline V lookup: CDR1 KGHSH, CDR2 LQKENI. This CDR3 reads CASCVQENQPQHF. DNA of the CDR3: TGTGCCAGCTGTGTTCAGGAGAATCAGCCCCAGCATTTT.

The rearrangement uses TRBV20-1 and TRBJ1-2; TRBD1 is a possible D gene (5 bases). Trimming pared 5 bases from V and 2 bases from J, leaving 6 bases between. Per germline, CDR1 DFQATT and CDR2 SNEGSKA (reference sequence). CDR3 size: 11 residues. The CDR3 protein is CSAGQNYGYTF. In nucleotides, the CDR3 is TGCAGTGCTGGACAAAACTATGGCTACACCTTC.

The chain recombines TRBV6-4 with TRBJ1-4; maybe TRBD1 (5 bases). The V gene lost 2 bases and the J gene lost 8 bases, with 18 bases spanning the gap. CDR1 MRHNA and CDR2 SNTAGT come from the germline V gene. The CDR3 sequence is 16 residues long. CDR3 sequence: CASSDAPGPWEEKLFF. The CDR3 DNA is TGTGCCAGCAGTGACGCTCCGGGACCCTGGGAGGAAAAACTGTTTTTT.

This chain uses TRBV4-2 with TRBJ2-1, with D perhaps matching TRBD2 (6 bases). The CDR3 runs to 16 residues. Germline loops: CDR1 LGHNA, CDR2 YNFKEQ. V lost 0 bases to trimming and J lost 3 bases, with 12 bases between them. The CDR3 here is CASSQDGRMVYNEQFF. In nucleotides, the CDR3 is TGTGCCAGCAGCCAAGATGGGAGGATGGTCTACAATGAGCAGTTCTTC.

The genes are TRBV28 and TRBJ2-7, with 8 nucleotides matching TRBD2. Trimming removed 8 bases from V and 2 bases from J; junction bases left unmatched: 8. CDR1 is MDHEN, CDR2 SYDVKM, per germline. This CDR3 spans 14 amino acids. CDR3 DNA sequence: TGTGCCAGCTCTGGCGGGGGGAGCCCCTACGAGCAGTACTTC. Translating gives CASSGGGSPYEQYF.

The V and J genes are TRBV18 and TRBJ2-7, with TRBD1 matching over 7 bases. The CDR3 has 14 residues. After removal of 3 bases from V and 2 bases from J, the junction contained 4 bases not matched to a gene. Germline V gene sequence: CDR1 KGHSH, CDR2 LQKENI. CDR3 protein: CASSPGQSTYEQYF. As DNA, the CDR3 is TGTGCCAGCTCACCGGGACAGTCCACCTACGAGCAGTACTTC.

V is TRBV27 and J is TRBJ1-1; 7 bases match TRBD1. The CDR3 covers 14 residues. J was trimmed by 1 base and V by 6 bases; bases with no gene match: 5. From germline, CDR1 is MNHEY and CDR2 SMNVEV (reference sequence). The CDR3 loop reads CASSEDRRNTEAFF. In nucleotides, the CDR3 is TGTGCCAGCAGCGAGGACAGGAGGAACACTGAAGCTTTCTTT.

The V and J genes are TRBV5-1 and TRBJ1-1, with D possibly being TRBD1 (5 bases). This CDR3 contains 15 residues. Trimming removed 4 bases from V and 0 bases from J, with 13 bases in between. Germline CDR1 reads SGHRS; CDR2 reads YFSETQ. This CDR3 reads CASSPTGGMNTEAFF. The CDR3 bases are TGCGCCAGCAGCCCCACGGGGGGGATGAACACTGAAGCTTTCTTT.

A single count supports this clone. CDR3 amino acids: CASSYSSGANVLTF. The CDR3 nucleotides are TGTGCCAGCAGTTACAGCTCTGGGGCCAACGTCCTGACTTTC. The chain links TRBV28 to TRBJ2-6; D unresolved. The CDR3 is 14 residues long. Trimming pared 4 bases from V and 0 bases from J, leaving 4 bases between. The V gene's germline CDR1 is MDHEN and CDR2 SYDVKM.

The chain is built from TRBV18 and TRBJ2-7, with TRBD2 matching 8 bases. The length of the CDR3 is 13 residues. Germline V lookup: CDR1 KGHSH, CDR2 LQKENI. V trimming: 8 bases; J trimming: 4 bases; junction bases outside the gene matches: 7. The CDR3 DNA follows: TGTGCCAGCGCCGCGGGGGGCGGGTACGAGCAGTACTTC. Its translation: CASAAGGGYEQYF.

This rearrangement joins TRBV18 to TRBJ1-4, with D perhaps TRBD1 (6 bases). The CDR3 is 17 amino acids. The V end lost 2 bases, the J end lost 8 bases, and 21 bases lay between the germline ends. Germline lookup yields CDR1 KGHSH and CDR2 LQKENI. The CDR3 sequence is CASSPITTGGPGEKLFF. CDR3 in DNA: TGTGCCAGCTCACCAATCACGACCGGGGGGCCGGGGGAAAAACTGTTTTTT.

The CDR3 reads CASSQVGSGSYEQYF. The CDR3 DNA is TGTGCCAGCAGCCAAGTTGGTAGCGGGAGCTACGAGCAGTACTTC. This rearrangement joins TRBV14 to TRBJ2-7, with TRBD2 matching 9 bases. Germline V gene data show CDR1 as SGHDN and CDR2 as FVKESK. There are 15 residues in the CDR3. With V trimmed by 1 base and J by 3 bases, 4 bases remained unmatched.

CDR3 in amino acids: CASKGQLLYEQYF. CDR3 DNA: TGTGCCAGCAAGGGACAGCTACTCTACGAGCAGTACTTC. V gene TRBV6-6 combines with J gene TRBJ2-7; TRBD1 matches 7 bases. V shed 7 bases, J shed 3 bases, and the junction held 6 bases outside the gene matches. Germline lookup yields CDR1 MNHNY and CDR2 SVGAGI (reference sequence). This CDR3 has 13 residues.

The V and J genes are TRBV19 and TRBJ1-2, with TRBD1 as a possible D gene (6 bases). Germline CDR1 reads LNHDA; CDR2 reads SQIVND (reference sequence). The CDR3 is 16 residues long. V was shortened by 6 bases and J by 0 bases, with 17 bases between the two germline ends. CDR3 nucleotide sequence: TGTGCCAGTAGCCTAGAGAGCGGACAGCCTAACTATGGCTACACCTTC. Translation: CASSLESGQPNYGYTF.

V usage is TRBV28 and J usage is TRBJ2-6; D tentatively fits TRBD1 or TRBD2 (6 bases each). The V gene lost 3 bases and the J gene lost 2 bases, with 8 bases spanning the gap. The CDR3 is 15 amino acids. Germline V gene lookup returns CDR1 MDHEN and CDR2 SYDVKM. The CDR3 region is CASSLGGTGANVLTF. CDR3 nucleotide sequence: TGTGCCAGCAGTTTGGGGGGCACTGGGGCCAACGTCCTGACTTTC. Combining the CDR3 with reference TRBV28 and TRBJ2-6 gives the whole variable domain DVKVTQSSRYLVKRTGEKVFLECVQDMDHENMFWYRQDPGLGLRLIYFSYDVKMKEKGDIPEGYSVSREKKERFSLILESASTNQTSMYLCASSLGGTGANVLTFGAGSRLTVL.

The V and J genes are TRBV19 and TRBJ2-1, with D maybe TRBD2 (5 bases). Germline loops: CDR1 LNHDA, CDR2 SQIVND (reference sequence). With 4 bases removed from V and 6 bases from J, the gap between germline ends came to 13 bases. The CDR3 consists of 14 residues. DNA for the CDR3: TGTGCCAGTAGTACCAATCTAGCTTCCAATGAGCAGTTCTTC. Its translation is CASSTNLASNEQFF. Full variable domain (rest looked up from reference TRBV19 and TRBJ2-1): DGGITQSPKYLFRKEGQNVTLSCEQNLNHDAMYWYRQDPGQGLRLIYYSQIVNDFQKGDIAEGYSVSREKKESFPLTVTSAQKNPTAFYLCASSTNLASNEQFFGPGTRLTVL.